Listed below are T cell receptor beta chains from one sample, sequenced in a study of blood T cell repertoires in COVID-19. Generated by immunoSEQ multiplex PCR, the TCRdb table keeps only in-frame clones and is missing some. Of 350,000 to 550,000 clones listed, 80% to 90% were seen once; the top ten hold about 4.3%. The sequencing input was peripheral blood. The receptor set was obtained from a woman aged 25 to 39 with acute or convalescent COVID-19. CDR3s include the opening cysteine and the closing phenylalanine or tryptophan. D genes are given only for firm matches. Not all rows give a size; the values are once, few, many and, for expanded clones, a class.

J gene	V gene	clone size	D gene	CDR3 protein	CDR3 DNA
TRBJ2-1	TRBV7-6	.	TRBD2	CASRPNSGTTILDSYNEQFF	TGTGCCAGCAGGCCAAATTCCGGGACTACAATTCTTGACTCCTACAATGAGCAGTTCTTC
TRBJ1-2	TRBV10-3	once	.	CAISESDGLYGYTF	TGTGCCATCAGTGAGAGCGATGGATTGTATGGCTACACCTTC
TRBJ1-2	TRBV2	.	TRBD1	CARSGGDSYGYTF	TGTGCCAGAAGTGGGGGGGACAGCTATGGCTACACCTTC
TRBJ2-7	TRBV15	few	TRBD1	CATSIGTGQSSYEQYF	TGTGCCACCAGCATAGGGACAGGGCAGAGCTCCTACGAGCAGTACTTC
TRBJ2-3	TRBV7-2	.	TRBD2	CASSLWVAGGTDTQYF	TGTGCCAGCAGCTTATGGGTAGCGGGGGGTACAGATACGCAGTATTTT
TRBJ1-4	TRBV5-5	.	TRBD1	CARLRDRGVEKLFF	TGTGCCAGACTCCGGGACAGGGGCGTTGAAAAACTGTTTTTT
TRBJ1-1	TRBV7-2	.	TRBD1	CASSLFPGGMNTEAFF	TGTGCCAGCAGCTTATTTCCAGGGGGCATGAACACTGAAGCTTTCTTT
TRBJ2-7	TRBV10-1	.	.	CASTPERGIDYEQYF	TGCGCCAGCACCCCCGAGAGAGGGATCGACTACGAGCAGTACTTC
TRBJ2-1	TRBV7-2	.	.	CASTVPSVFGEQFF	TGTGCCAGCACCGTGCCCTCGGTCTTTGGTGAGCAGTTCTTC
TRBJ2-7	TRBV9	.	.	CASSVQGTAYEQYF	TGTGCCAGCAGCGTCCAGGGGACGGCCTACGAGCAGTACTTC
TRBJ2-7	TRBV21-1	.	.	CASSNRSRFTSGAYEQYF	TGTGCCAGCAGCAATCGTTCTAGGTTTACTAGCGGGGCCTACGAGCAGTACTTC
TRBJ1-1	TRBV27	few	TRBD1	CASSPVTGATEAFF	TGTGCCAGCAGTCCAGTGACAGGGGCCACTGAAGCTTTCTTT
TRBJ2-7	TRBV15	.	.	CATSRSLLISYEQYF	TGTGCCACCAGCAGATCCCTGCTAATTTCCTACGAGCAGTACTTC
TRBJ2-7	TRBV6-5	.	.	CASSWGEAYEQYF	TGTGCCAGCAGTTGGGGGGAGGCCTACGAGCAGTACTTC
TRBJ1-3	TRBV28	.	.	CASSLGAPGNTIYF	TGTGCCAGCAGTTTGGGGGCCCCTGGAAACACCATATATTTT
TRBJ2-7	TRBV20-1	once	TRBD2	CSASPLAGGLYEQYF	TGCAGTGCTAGTCCTCTAGCGGGGGGCCTTTACGAGCAGTACTTC
TRBJ2-5	TRBV30	.	TRBD1	CAWGVTGQETQYF	TGTGCCTGGGGAGTGACAGGGCAAGAGACCCAGTACTTC
TRBJ2-7	TRBV11-2	.	.	CASSLGSWGRSYEQYF	TGTGCCAGCAGCTTAGGGAGCTGGGGGCGAAGCTACGAGCAGTACTTC
TRBJ2-5	TRBV12-5	.	.	CASGSPDSTQETQYF	TGTGCTAGTGGTTCCCCGGACAGCACCCAAGAGACCCAGTACTTC
TRBJ2-7	TRBV5-6	.	.	CASSLRGSDEQYF	TGTGCCAGCAGCTTGCGGGGGTCCGACGAGCAGTACTTC
TRBJ2-5	TRBV5-1	.	.	CASSLTGKETQYF	TGCGCCAGCAGCTTAACCGGGAAAGAGACCCAGTACTTC
TRBJ2-5	TRBV9	once	TRBD2	CASSHGGGAQETQYF	TGTGCCAGCAGCCATGGCGGGGGGGCTCAGGAGACCCAGTACTTC
TRBJ1-1	TRBV2	.	.	CASSRGGENTEAFF	TGTGCCAGCTCCAGGGGAGGGGAGAACACTGAAGCTTTCTTT
TRBJ2-6	TRBV24-1	once	.	CATSESSGANVLTF	TGTGCCACCAGTGAGAGCTCTGGGGCCAACGTCCTGACTTTC